The clone carrying this T cell receptor (beta chain) was seen more than once but under ten times. Method: immunoSEQ multiplex PCR; TCRdb's copy keeps in-frame clones and lacks some. The sample lists roughly 62,000 clones; about 82% were seen once. The sample belongs to a study of OX40 agonist ivuxolimab in advanced cancers. This receptor was taken from an adult with an advanced solid tumor such as melanoma, head and neck, liver or kidney cancer. The starting material was CD4+ or CD8+ T cells sorted from blood, obtained in a trial of the OX40 agonist ivuxolimab.

The CDR3 region has the DNA TGCGCCAGCAGCGGACAGGGGATAACAGATACGCAGTATTTT. This gives the protein CASSGQGITDTQYF. The rearrangement joins TRBV5-1 to TRBJ2-3, with 9 bases that match TRBD1. The CDR3 is made up of 14 amino acids. Germline lookup yields CDR1 SGHRS and CDR2 YFSETQ. V was clipped by 4 bases and J by 3 bases; unmatched bases: 3.